This T cell receptor (beta chain) originates from a study of regulatory T cells in long-lasting Graves disease (dated by TCRdb to about 2021). For the study in its entirety: Newly diagnosed Graves' disease patients had taken antithyroid drugs for less than 3 months. The study was registered as a clinical trial and conducted in China. A total of around 35 samples underwent TCR sequencing, from roughly 13 patients with persistent Graves' disease and 20 or so patients with newly diagnosed Graves' disease. Peripheral blood TCR sequencing and RNA sequencing compared persistent Graves' disease patients with newly diagnosed Graves' disease patients.

Study-wide conclusions, independent of this receptor: The authors acknowledged the small sample size as a limitation that may reduce accuracy. TRBV28, TRBJ1-2 and TRBJ2-5 were preferentially used in persistent disease, while TRBV20-1 and TRBJ2-1 were favored in newly diagnosed disease. Persistent patients shared more public clonotypes among themselves (approximately 2,500) than newly diagnosed patients did (over 950). Sequencing and analysis were limited to the TCR beta chain. Lower TCR Shannon entropy and fewer highly expanded clones were observed in persistent Graves' disease patients than in newly diagnosed patients, which suggested clonal expansion. Peripheral blood alone was examined, since thyroid tissue, which constituted the primary lesion, could not be accessed.

Taken from cysteine to phenylalanine, the CDR3 has 13 residues. Only the CDR3 DNA stays, 39 bases, in frame from base 1. V is reduced by 5 bases and J by 5 bases, leaving a spacing of 10 bases between them. Receptor amplification or capture employed multiplex PCR. TCRdb lists the instrument as Illumina HiSeq 4000. TCR beta libraries were built with iRepertoire HTBI primers and Arm-PCR amplification of CDR3 regions. PCR products were gel purified before sequencing. As for the original processing: Across samples, fewer than 70 TRBV and 15 or so TRBJ segments were identified and used for gene usage analysis of CDR3 amino acid clonotypes. Filtered high-quality paired reads were merged into contigs using COPE and FqMerger. BLAST was used to align contigs to IMGT TRBV, TRBD and TRBJ reference genes, and CDR3 was defined according to IMGT. Any clonotype with a frequency above 0.1% was counted as a highly expanded clone. Shannon entropy was used to measure repertoire diversity, and the Gini coefficient was used to measure V-J evenness. A clonotype was considered public if more than one individual shared it. Through fastp at Q25 and MiXCR, TCRdb rebuilt clones from the public reads, retaining in-frame beta chains. For every CDR3 protein sequence, its rows merge into one entry that carries the most common genes and DNA. TCRdb's processing, not the study's, gives the V and J calls here. This sample gives 350,000 to 550,000 distinct CDR3 sequences in total; around 15% of them show up just once. In total, the top ten clones hold 17% of the sample.

Read against the paper, the sample's time point label means: newly diagnosed GD, antithyroid drugs for less than 3 months. For both TCR sequencing and RNA sequencing, RNA was extracted from PBMCs in TRIzol. The diagnosis of Graves' disease was made according to American Thyroid Association guidelines. Patients were recruited from an endocrinology department in Xi'an, China. Each patient gave approximately 9.7 milliliters of peripheral blood, collected in an EDTA anticoagulant tube. Ficoll Paque Plus density gradient separation was used to isolate PBMCs, and no additional T cell sorting was done. RNA quality was checked with an Agilent 2100 Bioanalyzer and agarose gel, and concentration with a NanoDrop 2000. This clonotype was counted many times. What this receptor recognizes is not known. Base-call qualities are not available, and no considerably larger clone is one nucleotide away. These same records also appear under a second study, on T cells in Graves' hyperthyroidism and ophthalmopathy. As described in the second report: Stable Graves' hyperthyroidism was defined as the absence of progression to ophthalmopathy over 18 months of follow-up. Hyperthyroidism patients were aged 18 to 65 years and newly diagnosed, with disease duration of less than 2 months. The study excluded patients with uncontrolled infections, other autoimmune diseases, pregnancy or lactation. Diagnoses were based on clinical symptoms, serum thyroxine and TRAb, thyroid ultrasound and orbital computed tomography. A first-round RT-PCR of the TCR CDR3 used the HTBI primer set with the Qiagen OneStep RT-PCR kit. Blood samples also contained most of the expanded thyroid clonotypes (frequency above 0.001), which suggests that blood repertoires may reflect thyroid immune responses. Ophthalmopathy was separated from stable hyperthyroidism by a 13 V-J signature model, with around 88% sensitivity and approximately 81% specificity obtained in cross-validation and 80%/75% obtained in testing. During validation, the model predicted progression to ophthalmopathy a median of roughly six months ahead of onset, with 60% to 71% sensitivity and around 72% specificity. To identify TCR V-J signatures that set the groups apart, the researchers used a discovery cohort of 90 to 100 patients, made up of around 42 with Graves' ophthalmopathy and 57 with stable Graves' hyperthyroidism. Prospective prediction of ophthalmopathy was tested in an independent validation cohort consisting of fewer than 20 hyperthyroidism patients and 15 to 17 patients who later progressed to ophthalmopathy. The roughly 91 discovery patients were randomly divided into training and test sets at a 7:3 ratio. The study also compared thyroid tissue and blood T-cell repertoires from 5 to 7 Graves' hyperthyroidism patients. After blood sampling, hyperthyroidism patients were treated with methimazole at a starting dose of 30 mg daily, and ophthalmopathy patients were treated with high-dose intravenous methylprednisolone. A second multiplex PCR round built the libraries, followed by size selection and purification. Paired-end sequencing of the libraries was performed with 100 bp reads on an Illumina HiSeq2000. SOAPnuke was used to process the raw data, with reads discarded if the reads contained adapters or uncalled bases, had a mean Phred below 15, or lacked an exact constant-primer or identifier match. High-quality paired reads were merged with COPE v1.2.5, and unique nucleotide sequences were defined as clonotypes. Clonotypes were aligned to IMGT TRBV, TRBD and TRBJ reference segments using MiTCR v1.1. The analysis included only V-J combinations with a frequency above 0.0001, which together covered 99% to 99.2% of the repertoires. A TCS score was defined as the ratio between F50 (clonal expansion) and ExV (chaos), using BLOSUM62-based TCRdist between CDR3 peptides within each V-J. Welch's t-statistics and random forest reduced roughly 540 V-J features to some 14, which were used in a naive Bayes classifier (R e1071). Sample size was not statistically predetermined, and investigators were not blinded to group allocation. TCR Vbeta CDR3 sequencing of roughly 140 peripheral blood samples (43 ophthalmopathy, under 80 hyperthyroidism and around 17 progressor patients) is reported in the paper.

The chain couples TRBV12-3 or TRBV12-4 to TRBJ2-1, and perhaps TRBD1 as D gene, on 5 matching bases. This receptor was identified in a woman between 50 and 59 years old with Graves disease. Donor details come from another sample of the same person, matched by shared clones. The source material was peripheral blood mononuclear cells (PBMCs), sampled at new diagnosis, from a patient treated with antithyroid drugs. The CDR3 reads as follows: CASSGALHNEQFF. DNA sequence: TGTGCCAGCAGTGGGGCGCTGCACAATGAGCAGTTCTTC.